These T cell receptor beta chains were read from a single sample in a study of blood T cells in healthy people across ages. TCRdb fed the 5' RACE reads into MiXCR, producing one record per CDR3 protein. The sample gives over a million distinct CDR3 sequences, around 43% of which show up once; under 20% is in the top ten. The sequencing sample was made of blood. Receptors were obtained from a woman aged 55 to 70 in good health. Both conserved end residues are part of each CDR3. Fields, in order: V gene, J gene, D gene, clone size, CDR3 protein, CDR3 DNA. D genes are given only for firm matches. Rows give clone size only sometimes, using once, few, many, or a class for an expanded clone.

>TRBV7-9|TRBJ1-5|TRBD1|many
CASSEQPKGQYSNQPQHF
TGTGCCAGCAGCGAACAACCCAAGGGACAGTATAGCAATCAGCCCCAGCATTTT
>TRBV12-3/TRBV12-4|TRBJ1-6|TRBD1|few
CASSHRGYNSPLHF
TGTGCCAGCAGTCACAGGGGGTATAATTCACCCCTCCACTTT
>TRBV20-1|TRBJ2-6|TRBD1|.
CSARSYSGQGASGANVLTF
TGCAGTGCTAGATCCTACTCAGGACAGGGGGCATCCGGGGCCAACGTCCTGACTTTC
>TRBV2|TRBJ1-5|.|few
CASSSSRGNQPQHF
TGTGCCAGCAGTTCTTCCCGAGGCAATCAGCCCCAGCATTTT
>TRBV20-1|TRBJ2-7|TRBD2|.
CSAHMLAGVIPYEQYF
TGCAGTGCTCATATGCTAGCGGGAGTGATACCCTACGAGCAGTACTTC
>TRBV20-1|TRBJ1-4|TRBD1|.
CSARDLQGWPEKLFF
TGCAGTGCTAGAGATTTACAGGGGTGGCCTGAAAAACTGTTTTTT
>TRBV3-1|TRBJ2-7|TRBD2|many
CASSQGLAACKQYF
TGTGCCAGCAGCCAGGGACTAGCGGCCTGTAAGCAGTACTTC
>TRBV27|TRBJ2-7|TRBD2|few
CASSFRGGTYEQYF
TGTGCCAGCAGTTTTCGGGGGGGCACCTACGAGCAGTACTTC
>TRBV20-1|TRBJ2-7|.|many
CSALPVYEQYF
TGCAGTGCATTACCGGTCTACGAGCAGTACTTC
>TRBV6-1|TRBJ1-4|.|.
CASSEAWMGATNEKLFF
TGTGCCAGCAGTGAAGCGTGGATGGGTGCAACTAATGAAAAACTGTTTTTT
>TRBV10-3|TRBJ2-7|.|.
CAISEEGGLRVTYEQYF
TGTGCCATCAGTGAGGAGGGGGGGCTCAGGGTTACCTACGAGCAGTACTTC
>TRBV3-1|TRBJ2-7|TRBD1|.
CASSHPSRTGPYEQYF
TGTGCCAGCAGCCATCCATCTCGGACAGGGCCCTACGAGCAGTACTTC
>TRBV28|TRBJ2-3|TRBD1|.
CASSPSGQGTDTQYF
TGTGCCAGCAGCCCCTCGGGACAGGGGACAGATACGCAGTATTTT
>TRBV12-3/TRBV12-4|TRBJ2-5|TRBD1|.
CASTGTGSRYQETQYF
TGTGCCAGCACTGGGACAGGGTCTAGGTACCAAGAGACCCAGTACTTC
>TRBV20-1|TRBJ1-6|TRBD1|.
CSARHHTGTGYSPLHF
TGCAGTGCTAGACACCACACCGGGACAGGATATTCACCCCTCCACTTT
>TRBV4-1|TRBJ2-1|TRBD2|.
CASSQSLAGPLNEQFF
TGCGCCAGCAGCCAATCGCTAGCGGGACCCCTCAATGAGCAGTTCTTC
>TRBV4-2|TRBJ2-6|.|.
CASSQDRGSGANVLTF
TGTGCCAGCAGCCAAGACAGGGGCTCTGGGGCCAACGTCCTGACTTTC
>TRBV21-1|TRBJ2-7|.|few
CASSKAGRGDYEQYF
TGTGCCAGCAGCAAAGCGGGAAGGGGAGACTACGAGCAGTACTTC
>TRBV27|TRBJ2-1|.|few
CASSLLSGVYNEQFF
TGTGCCAGCAGTTTACTATCGGGAGTATACAATGAGCAGTTCTTC
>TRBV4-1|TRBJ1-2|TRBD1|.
CASSQARTGLSAANYGYTF
TGCGCCAGCAGCCAGGCTCGGACAGGGTTAAGTGCGGCTAACTATGGCTACACCTTC
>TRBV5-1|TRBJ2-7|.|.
CASSPEGLGSYEQYF
TGCGCCAGCAGCCCGGAAGGCCTTGGATCCTACGAGCAGTACTTC
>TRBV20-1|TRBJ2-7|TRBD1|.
CSARARDRGSYEQYF
TGCAGTGCTAGGGCACGGGACAGGGGTTCCTACGAGCAGTACTTC
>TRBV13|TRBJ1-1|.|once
CAGSLGRRNTEAFF
TGTGCCGGCAGCCTCGGTCGACGGAACACTGAAGCTTTCTTT
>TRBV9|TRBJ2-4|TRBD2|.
CASSYSGRPPPTEQYF
TGTGCCAGCAGCTATAGCGGGAGGCCCCCCCCTACAGAGCAGTACTTC
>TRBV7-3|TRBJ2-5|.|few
CASSLRPGSGTQYF
TGTGCCAGCAGCTTAAGGCCGGGGTCTGGGACCCAGTACTTC
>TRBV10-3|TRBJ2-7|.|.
CAIRASARGEQYF
TGTGCCATCCGAGCCTCCGCGCGGGGCGAGCAGTACTTC
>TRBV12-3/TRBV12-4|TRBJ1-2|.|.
CASSLTGPYYGYTF
TGTGCCAGCAGTTTAACGGGCCCCTACTATGGCTACACCTTC
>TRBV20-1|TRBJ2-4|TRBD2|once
CSATAGGSKNIQYF
TGCAGTGCGACGGCCGGCGGGAGTAAAAACATTCAGTACTTC
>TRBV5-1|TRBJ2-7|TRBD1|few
CASSFSGGQSTYEQYF
TGCGCCAGCAGCTTCTCAGGGGGCCAATCTACTTACGAGCAGTACTTC
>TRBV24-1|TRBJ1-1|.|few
CATSEYRDTEAFF
TGTGCCACCAGTGAGTACAGAGACACTGAAGCTTTCTTT
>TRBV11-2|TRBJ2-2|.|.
CASSPPMSGELFF
TGTGCCAGCAGCCCCCCAATGTCCGGGGAGCTGTTTTTT
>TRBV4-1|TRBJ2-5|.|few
CASSKGPYTSQYF
TGCGCCAGCAGCAAAGGGCCGTATACGTCCCAGTACTTC
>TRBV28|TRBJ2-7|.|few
CASSFSGTGRYEQYF
TGTGCCAGCAGTTTTAGCGGGACAGGGCGCTACGAGCAGTACTTC
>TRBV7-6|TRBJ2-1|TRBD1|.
CASSLGPGQGGREQFF
TGTGCCAGCAGCTTAGGTCCCGGACAGGGTGGGCGTGAGCAGTTCTTC
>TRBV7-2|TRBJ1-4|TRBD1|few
CASTGTGAEKLFF
TGTGCCAGCACCGGGACAGGGGCTGAAAAACTGTTTTTT
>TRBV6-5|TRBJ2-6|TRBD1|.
CASSYPTGVSSGANVLTF
TGTGCCAGCAGTTACCCGACAGGGGTCAGCTCTGGGGCCAACGTCCTGACTTTC
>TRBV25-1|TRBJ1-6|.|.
CASSDVTLYNSPLHF
TGTGCCAGCAGTGACGTGACATTATATAATTCACCCCTCCACTTT
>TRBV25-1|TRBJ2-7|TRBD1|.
CASRNRGGHYEQYF
TGTGCCAGCCGAAACAGGGGCGGTCACTACGAGCAGTACTTC
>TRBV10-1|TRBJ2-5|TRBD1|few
CASSVRQGAGETQYF
TGCGCCAGCAGCGTCCGACAGGGGGCCGGAGAGACCCAGTACTTC
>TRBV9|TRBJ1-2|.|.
CASSVDPGREEDYGYTF
TGTGCCAGCAGCGTAGACCCGGGACGTGAGGAGGACTATGGCTACACCTTC
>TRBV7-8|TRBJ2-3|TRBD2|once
CASSLGGLATGSDTQYF
TGTGCCAGCAGCTTGGGGGGACTAGCGACCGGTTCAGATACGCAGTATTTT
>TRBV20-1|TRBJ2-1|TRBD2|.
CSARSLASGRASYEQFF
TGCAGTGCTAGATCCCTTGCTAGCGGGAGGGCTTCGTACGAGCAGTTCTTC
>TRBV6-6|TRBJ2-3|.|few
CASSYTVERFSTDTQYF
TGTGCCAGCAGTTACACGGTCGAACGATTTAGCACAGATACGCAGTATTTT
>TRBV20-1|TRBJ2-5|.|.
CSGDRRPQETQYF
TGCAGTGGAGACAGGCGACCGCAAGAGACCCAGTACTTC
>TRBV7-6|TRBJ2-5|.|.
CASSLRPSGDWNEQYF
TGTGCCAGCAGCTTAAGGCCCTCGGGAGACTGGAATGAGCAGTACTTC
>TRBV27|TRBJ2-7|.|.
CASSILGINTYEQYF
TGTGCCAGCAGTATACTAGGGATTAACACCTACGAGCAGTACTTC
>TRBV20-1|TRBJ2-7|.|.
CSASAGATHEQYF
TGCAGTGCTAGCGCAGGGGCAACCCACGAGCAGTACTTC
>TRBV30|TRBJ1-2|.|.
CAWSPLGSYGYTF
TGTGCCTGGAGTCCCCTCGGGAGCTATGGCTACACCTTC